The 25 T cell receptor beta chains below were found in one sample sequenced in a study of blood T cell repertoires in COVID-19. The table came from immunoSEQ multiplex PCR; TCRdb's copy has only in-frame clones and leaves some out. The top ten hold approximately 6.8% of the sample, which has about 300,000 clones, over 75% seen once. The material sequenced was peripheral blood. The source of these receptors is a woman in her 30s with COVID-19, enrolled during active disease.

The chain couples TRBV6-5 to TRBJ2-1; tentative D call: TRBD1 (6 bases). CDR1 is MNHEY, CDR2 SVGAGI, per germline. V was shortened by 2 bases and J by 2 bases, with 10 bases between the two germline ends. The CDR3 is made up of 15 amino acids. CDR3 sequence (DNA): TGTGCCAGCAGTTACGGGGGCAAGACCTACAATGAGCAGTTCTTC. Amino acid sequence: CASSYGGKTYNEQFF.

The chain carries TRBV6-9 and TRBJ2-5; 10 nucleotides match TRBD2. CDR1 is MNHGY and CDR2 is SVAAGI in the germline V gene. There are 15 residues in the CDR3. Trimming cost V 3 bases and J 3 bases; bases outside gene matches: 4. CDR3 nucleotides: TGTGCCAGCAGTTACTCCCTAGCGGGAGAAGAGACCCAGTACTTC. This codes for CASSYSLAGEETQYF.

The chain links TRBV6-5 to TRBJ2-3, with D perhaps TRBD1 (5 bases). CDR3 length equals 15 residues. The V and J ends lost 4 bases and 3 bases respectively, with 14 bases between them. The germline V gene has CDR1 MNHEY and CDR2 SVGAGI. CDR3 coding DNA: TGTGCCAGCAGTTCGTCTAGGGGATTTACAGATACGCAGTATTTT. This codes for CASSSSRGFTDTQYF.

The chain uses TRBV5-4 and TRBJ2-2; the match to TRBD1 covers 7 bases. Germline values: CDR1 SGHNT, CDR2 YYREEE (reference sequence). The CDR3 spans 15 residues. With 3 bases clipped from V and 5 bases from J, the junction kept 7 bases outside the gene matches. The CDR3 sequence is CASSSDRVVTGELFF. CDR3 in DNA: TGTGCCAGCAGCTCCGACAGGGTGGTAACCGGGGAGCTGTTTTTT.

This sequence joins TRBV13 and TRBJ2-1; 9 nucleotides align to TRBD1. The germline CDR1 and CDR2 sequences are PRHDT and FYEKMQ (reference sequence). V lost 2 bases to trimming and J lost 7 bases; unmatched junction nucleotides: 9. The CDR3 totals 16 residues. Here the CDR3 reads CASSLSLGTGLNEQFF. CDR3 DNA sequence: TGTGCCAGCAGCTTATCGTTGGGGACAGGGCTTAATGAGCAGTTCTTC.

The rearrangement uses TRBV27 and TRBJ2-3, with 7 bases identical to TRBD1. V trimming: 3 bases; J trimming: 4 bases; junction bases outside the gene matches: 4. From germline, CDR1 is MNHEY and CDR2 SMNVEV (reference sequence). The CDR3 spans 14 residues. The CDR3 here is CASSFRDSSDTQYF. The CDR3 coding sequence is TGTGCCAGCAGTTTCCGGGACAGCTCAGATACGCAGTATTTT.

This clone turned up a few times. The V gene is TRBV19, the J gene TRBJ1-2, with TRBD1 matching 8 bases. Germline V gives CDR1 LNHDA, CDR2 SQIVND (reference sequence). CDR3 length: 15 amino acids. With V trimmed by 5 bases and J by 8 bases, 13 bases remained unmatched. Written as DNA, the CDR3 is TGTGCCAGTAGTGAGTCCTCAGGGGGCCGACGGGGCTACACCTTC. It codes for CASSESSGGRRGYTF.

The chain links TRBV2 to TRBJ2-7, with D unclear. The V end was cut by 7 bases, the J end by 2 bases, with 9 bases between. Germline lookup yields CDR1 SNHLY and CDR2 FYNNEI. The CDR3 has 12 amino acids. The CDR3: CASTHRTYEQYF. The CDR3 DNA reads TGTGCCAGCACTCACAGAACCTACGAGCAGTACTTC.

This chain joins TRBV27 and TRBJ1-2; 8 bases map to TRBD1. There are 14 residues in the CDR3. The germline gives CDR1 MNHEY, CDR2 SMNVEV (reference sequence). V was pared by 3 bases and J by 7 bases, with 7 bases of the junction left unmatched. For the CDR3, the DNA is TGTGCCAGCAGTTTTGGACAGGGTGTGGGTGGCTACACCTTC. Translation: CASSFGQGVGGYTF.

This clone was recorded once. The V gene is TRBV5-4, the J gene TRBJ2-2, with a tentative D call TRBD2 (5 bases). This CDR3 comprises 16 residues. Germline V gives CDR1 SGHNT, CDR2 YYREEE (reference sequence). V was cut by 4 bases and J by 0 bases, with 13 bases left in between. The CDR3, as DNA: TGTGCCAGCAGCCCCCCCCCGGGATCGAACACCGGGGAGCTGTTTTTT. Translated, it gives CASSPPPGSNTGELFF. Full variable domain (outside the CDR3, taken from reference TRBV5-4 and TRBJ2-2): ETGVTQSPTHLIKTRGQQVTLRCSSQSGHNTVSWYQQALGQGPQFIFQYYREEENGRGNFPPRFSGLQFPNYSSELNVNALELDDSALYLCASSPPPGSNTGELFFGEGSRLTVL.

Details on this clone: Germline is not matched at one junction end, which may reflect a read error. V gene TRBV5-1 combines with J gene TRBJ2-7; possibly TRBD1 for D (6 bases). The CDR3 consists of 14 residues. The germline V gene encodes CDR1 SGHRS and CDR2 YFSETQ. The CDR3 sequence is CASRLGPTGYEQYF. The DNA of the CDR3 is TGCGCCAGCAGATTGGGACCGACAGGCTACGAGCAGTACTTC.

The rearrangement joins TRBV28 to TRBJ2-2, with 8 bases fitting TRBD2. This CDR3 is built from 17 residues. CDR1 and CDR2 from the germline V gene are MDHEN and SYDVKM. The V gene end was trimmed by 6 bases and the J gene end by 1 base; junction bases not matched to a gene: 10. The CDR3, as DNA: TGTGCCAGCAGCCGCGACCTGGGACTAGGGAACACCGGGGAGCTGTTTTTT. Encoded protein: CASSRDLGLGNTGELFF.

This clone was detected only a few times. The V gene is TRBV11-2, the J gene TRBJ1-1; TRBD1 agrees at 7 bases. From germline, CDR1 is SGHAT and CDR2 FQNNGV. The V and J ends lost 5 bases and 10 bases, in that order; junction bases with no gene match: 10. This CDR3 has 13 amino acids. CDR3 DNA: TGTGCCAGCAGCCAAAGACAGGGCCTCGGAGCTTTCTTT. Translation: CASSQRQGLGAFF.

This sequence joins TRBV9 and TRBJ2-1, with a possible D match to TRBD1 (6 bases). V gave up 0 bases and J gave up 9 bases, with 19 bases separating them. CDR3 length: 16 amino acids. Looked up from germline, CDR1 is SGDLS and CDR2 is YYNGEE. This CDR3 reads CASSVDGRGRWGEQFF. CDR3 DNA: TGTGCCAGCAGCGTAGACGGTAGGGGGAGATGGGGTGAGCAGTTCTTC.

The J gene is TRBJ2-1, the V gene TRBV29-1; D is uncertain. From germline, CDR1 is SQVTM and CDR2 ANQGSEA. The CDR3 has 14 residues. Trimming shortened V by 6 bases and J by 3 bases, and 15 bases separated the two germline ends. CDR3 nucleotides: TGCAGCGTACTACCGAGGATCATCTACAATGAGCAGTTCTTC. Translating it yields CSVLPRIIYNEQFF.

This sequence joins TRBV9 and TRBJ1-2; maybe TRBD1 (6 bases). Germline V gene data show CDR1 as SGDLS and CDR2 as YYNGEE. The CDR3 runs to 14 residues. Trimming took off 4 bases at V and 3 bases at J, with 13 bases between the two ends. The CDR3 nucleotides are TGTGCCAGCAGCCGAGACAGGCCGCACTATGGCTACACCTTC. Protein product: CASSRDRPHYGYTF.

V is TRBV4-1 and J is TRBJ1-1; D remains unclear. Germline CDR1 reads MGHRA; CDR2 reads YSYEKL. The germline V and J ends were trimmed by 4 bases and 2 bases, with 20 bases remaining between them. The CDR3 length is 17 residues. The CDR3 region has the DNA TGCGCCAGCAGCCGTAGCCGGGTCCGTAATCCAAACACTGAAGCTTTCTTT. It translates to CASSRSRVRNPNTEAFF.

The V call is TRBV12-3 or TRBV12-4, the J call TRBJ1-4; possible D gene TRBD1, 5 bases. V was pared by 5 bases and J by 5 bases, with 9 bases between. This CDR3 has 13 amino acids. The CDR3 sequence is CASSGAYNEKLFF. The CDR3 DNA reads as TGTGCCAGCAGTGGGGCTTACAATGAAAAACTGTTTTTT.

The genes are TRBV24-1 and TRBJ1-5; D not certain. V was clipped by 12 bases and J by 7 bases, with 9 bases between them. Germline CDR1 KGHDR, CDR2 SFDVKD. This CDR3 contains 10 residues. CDR3 residues: CAPSRQPQHF. The CDR3, as DNA: TGTGCCCCTAGCCGGCAGCCCCAGCATTTT.

CDR3 DNA: TGTGCCAGCAGCTTATGGGGGACAGGGGCTGCCTTTCAGTACTTC. Its protein is CASSLWGTGAAFQYF. The J gene is TRBJ2-4, the V gene TRBV7-2; TRBD1 aligns across 10 bases. The CDR3 runs 15 residues. Germline CDR1 is SGHTA and CDR2 is FQGNSA. V trimming: 2 bases; J trimming: 11 bases; junction bases outside the gene matches: 9.

The V and J genes are TRBV19 and TRBJ1-5; possible D gene TRBD1, 5 bases. Trimming stripped 5 bases from V and 0 bases from J, with 8 bases between. The CDR3 totals 14 residues. Germline V lookup: CDR1 LNHDA, CDR2 SQIVND (reference sequence). The CDR3 region is CASSGDYSNQPQHF. For the CDR3, the DNA is TGTGCCAGTAGTGGGGACTATAGCAATCAGCCCCAGCATTTT. Based on the CDR3 plus reference TRBV19 and TRBJ1-5, the full variable domain is DGGITQSPKYLFRKEGQNVTLSCEQNLNHDAMYWYRQDPGQGLRLIYYSQIVNDFQKGDIAEGYSVSREKKESFPLTVTSAQKNPTAFYLCASSGDYSNQPQHFGDGTRLSIL.

This clone was counted only a few times. J is TRBJ2-7 and V is TRBV4-2; TRBD2 matches at 9 bases. CDR1 is LGHNA and CDR2 is YNFKEQ in the germline V gene. With 1 base clipped from V and 3 bases from J, the junction kept 4 bases outside the gene matches. This CDR3 is built from 15 residues. DNA for the CDR3: TGTGCCAGCAGCCAAGCCCAGACTAGCGGCTACGAGCAGTACTTC. This sequence encodes CASSQAQTSGYEQYF.

This clone has a single count. V is TRBV6-2 or TRBV6-3 and J is TRBJ2-7, with 7 bases lining up with TRBD1. Germline CDR1 and CDR2: MNHEY and SVGEGT. The CDR3 consists of 14 residues. Trimming took 7 bases from V and 2 from J; bases not matched to a gene: 8. Here the CDR3 DNA reads TGTGCCAGCAACCCCCAGGGGGTCACCTACGAGCAGTACTTC. It translates to CASNPQGVTYEQYF.

This chain links TRBV4-2 with TRBJ1-5, with 7 bases aligning to TRBD1. CDR3 length: 16 amino acids. CDR1 is LGHNA and CDR2 is YNFKEQ in the germline V gene. V dropped 1 base and J dropped 3; count of bases not matched to a gene: 6. This chain's CDR3 is CASSQVTGSLNQPQHF. The CDR3 region has the DNA TGTGCCAGCAGCCAAGTGACAGGGTCGCTCAATCAGCCCCAGCATTTT.

This clone was detected once. J is TRBJ1-3 and V is TRBV28; 7 bases map to TRBD1. Germline loops: CDR1 MDHEN, CDR2 SYDVKM. Unmatched junction bases numbered 7, after V lost 8 bases and J lost 0 bases. The CDR3 is 15 residues long. The CDR3 DNA reads as TGTGCCAGCGCCTCGGGACAGAGCTCTGGAAACACCATATATTTT. Protein: CASASGQSSGNTIYF.